Presented here are 21 T cell receptor beta chains from one specimen sequenced in a study of blood T cell repertoires in COVID-19. Sequenced by immunoSEQ multiplex PCR; TCRdb stores in-frame clones only, minus some. The table includes approximately 460,000 clones, roughly 89% detected once. The sample was peripheral blood. The receptor set was obtained from a man aged 18 to 29 with COVID-19, enrolled during active disease.

This chain connects TRBV6-5 to TRBJ2-5; D is ambiguous. The germline gives CDR1 MNHEY, CDR2 SVGAGI. The V end was cut by 0 bases, the J end by 2 bases, with 13 bases between. The CDR3 runs to 16 residues. The CDR3 region is CASSYSKASWQETQYF. In DNA, the CDR3 is TGTGCCAGCAGTTACTCGAAGGCTAGTTGGCAAGAGACCCAGTACTTC.

V usage is TRBV19 and J usage is TRBJ2-7; 7 nucleotides match TRBD1. V lost 6 bases to trimming and J lost 2 bases; unmatched junction nucleotides: 4. This CDR3 has 13 amino acids. Germline V CDR1 and CDR2: LNHDA, SQIVND (reference sequence). CDR3 sequence (DNA): TGTGCCAGTAGCCTGGGACAGCCCTACGAGCAGTACTTC. As protein: CASSLGQPYEQYF.

The chain employs TRBV4-1 and TRBJ2-1, with D tentatively TRBD2 (6 bases). The CDR3 is 15 residues long. V was cut by 0 bases and J by 7 bases, with 13 bases left in between. Per germline, CDR1 MGHRA and CDR2 YSYEKL. CDR3 sequence: CASSQDHAGLNEQFF. The CDR3 nucleotides read TGCGCCAGCAGCCAAGATCACGCGGGGTTGAATGAGCAGTTCTTC.

CDR3 sequence reads: CASSPQGALVNTEAFF. CDR3 in DNA: TGTGCCAGCAGCCCGCAGGGGGCGCTGGTGAACACTGAAGCTTTCTTT. This chain links TRBV7-8 with TRBJ1-1, with 8 bases that match TRBD1. The CDR3 has 16 residues. After removal of 5 bases from V and 0 bases from J, the junction contained 8 bases not matched to a gene. Germline CDR1 SGHVS, CDR2 FQNEAQ.

The V call is TRBV6-1, the J call TRBJ2-2; 7 bases fit TRBD1. V lost 1 base to trimming and J lost 6 bases; unmatched junction nucleotides: 2. This CDR3 is built from 14 residues. Germline CDR1 is MNHNS and CDR2 is SASEGT. The DNA for the CDR3 is TGTGCCAGCAGTGAAGTAGGGGGCCCCGGGGAGCTGTTTTTT. The encoded protein is CASSEVGGPGELFF.

This clone was picked up many times. This chain joins TRBV18 and TRBJ2-3; TRBD1 matches 10 bases. Germline CDR1 and CDR2: KGHSH and LQKENI. The CDR3 runs 14 residues. V was pared by 3 bases and J by 6 bases, with 3 bases of the junction left unmatched. The CDR3 nucleotides are TGTGCCAGCTCACCGGGACAGGGGAGCGATACGCAGTATTTT. It encodes CASSPGQGSDTQYF.

This chain joins TRBV2 and TRBJ2-7; 9 bases fit TRBD2. The trim removed 10 bases at V and 3 bases at J, leaving 7 bases unmatched. CDR3 size: 13 residues. CDR1 and CDR2 from the germline V gene are SNHLY and FYNNEI. The CDR3: CAIKRGEYYEQYF. The CDR3 nucleotides read TGTGCCATCAAGCGGGGGGAGTACTACGAGCAGTACTTC.

This clone was detected a few times. J is TRBJ1-2 and V is TRBV18, with TRBD1 identical over 7 bases. The junction had 13 bases not matched to a gene; V was cut back by 6 bases and J by 3 bases. CDR3 size: 16 residues. The germline V gene has CDR1 KGHSH and CDR2 LQKENI. As DNA, the CDR3 is TGTGCCAGCTCGGACCAACAGGGGCCCCTTGACTATGGCTACACCTTC. Amino acids: CASSDQQGPLDYGYTF.

In regard to this clone: Within the sample, other DNA sequences also encode this same CDR3. The V call is TRBV5-1, the J call TRBJ1-6, with 7 positions matching TRBD1. CDR3 length equals 15 residues. Germline CDR1 SGHRS, CDR2 YFSETQ. V lost 0 bases to trimming and J lost 5 bases; unmatched junction nucleotides: 2. CDR3 DNA: TGCGCCAGCAGCTTGGGACAGGGAGATAATTCACCCCTCCACTTT. It codes for CASSLGQGDNSPLHF.

CDR3 coding DNA: TGTGCCAGCAGTGCGCCGGGACTAGCGGGAGTTAGGGCAGAGACCCAGTACTTC. Protein sequence: CASSAPGLAGVRAETQYF. The V gene is TRBV28, the J gene TRBJ2-5; 14 bases align to TRBD2. Germline V gives CDR1 MDHEN, CDR2 SYDVKM. The junction had 12 bases not matched to a gene; V was cut back by 5 bases and J by 4 bases. This CDR3 is built from 18 residues.

The CDR3 loop reads CASSLVWQGAEQYF. The CDR3 DNA follows: TGTGCCAGCAGCTTAGTGTGGCAGGGGGCTGAGCAGTACTTC. The chain employs TRBV11-2 and TRBJ2-7, with TRBD1 matching 8 bases. CDR3 length: 14 amino acids. Germline CDR1 is SGHAT and CDR2 is FQNNGV. Trimming removed 1 base from V and 7 bases from J; junction bases left unmatched: 6.

V usage is TRBV30 and J usage is TRBJ2-4; the match to TRBD2 covers 7 bases. The V and J ends lost 2 bases and 8 bases, in that order; junction bases with no gene match: 3. The CDR3 has 12 amino acids. Germline V CDR1 and CDR2: GTSNPN, SVGIG (reference sequence). DNA for the CDR3: TGTGCCTGGAGTTGGGGGAGGGACATTCAGTACTTC. Translating gives CAWSWGRDIQYF.

This chain links TRBV19 with TRBJ2-1; D gene ambiguous. The CDR3 is 14 residues long. Germline values: CDR1 LNHDA, CDR2 SQIVND (reference sequence). Trimming took 5 bases from V and 4 from J, leaving 12 bases between them. CDR3 amino acids: CASSDDGGYNEQFF. The CDR3 DNA follows: TGTGCCAGTAGTGATGACGGCGGATACAATGAGCAGTTCTTC.

The chain employs TRBV7-9 and TRBJ2-3, with 9 bases that match TRBD1. The V gene's germline CDR1 is SEHNR and CDR2 FQNEAQ (reference sequence). This CDR3 comprises 14 residues. Trimming at V came to 4 bases and at J to 7 bases, leaving 6 bases not matched to a gene. The CDR3 DNA reads TGTGCCAGCAGCTCTGGGACAGGGTCAAATACGCAGTATTTT. Translated: CASSSGTGSNTQYF. The variable domain in full, completed from reference TRBV7-9 and TRBJ2-3, reads DTGVSQNPRHKITKRGQNVTFRCDPISEHNRLYWYRQTLGQGPEFLTYFQNEAQLEKSRLLSDRFSAERPKGSFSTLEIQRTEQGDSAMYLCASSSGTGSNTQYFGPGTRLTVL.

The chain uses TRBV6-5 and TRBJ1-3; TRBD1 matches 8 bases. J was trimmed by 2 bases and V by 10 bases; bases with no gene match: 7. Looked up from germline, CDR1 is MNHEY and CDR2 is SVGAGI. The CDR3 covers 14 residues. CDR3 protein: CATWTGTAGNTIYF. DNA of the CDR3: TGTGCCACCTGGACAGGGACAGCTGGAAACACCATATATTTT.

V gene TRBV19 combines with J gene TRBJ2-5; tentatively, D is TRBD1 (6 bases). CDR3 length: 15 residues. V lost 9 bases and J 5 bases, leaving 22 bases between the germline ends. Germline loops: CDR1 LNHDA, CDR2 SQIVND (reference sequence). The chain's CDR3 is CASSPGQTNWETQYF. The CDR3 DNA reads as TGTGCCAGCAGCCCGGGACAAACTAATTGGGAGACCCAGTACTTC. The full variable domain, completed using reference TRBV19 and TRBJ2-5, is DGGITQSPKYLFRKEGQNVTLSCEQNLNHDAMYWYRQDPGQGLRLIYYSQIVNDFQKGDIAEGYSVSREKKESFPLTVTSAQKNPTAFYLCASSPGQTNWETQYFGPGTRLLVL.

This rearrangement joins TRBV5-1 to TRBJ2-2; the match to TRBD1 covers 7 bases. V lost 0 bases to trimming and J lost 4 bases; unmatched junction nucleotides: 6. The germline V gene has CDR1 SGHRS and CDR2 YFSETQ. The CDR3 spans 16 residues. The CDR3 nucleotides read TGCGCCAGCAGCTTGGGAGGGACAGTCCGCACCGGGGAGCTGTTTTTT. Encoded protein: CASSLGGTVRTGELFF.

The V and J genes are TRBV10-3 and TRBJ1-6, with 7 bases that match TRBD1. The CDR3 runs to 15 residues. Trimming at V came to 6 bases and at J to 7 bases, leaving 9 bases not matched to a gene. Germline CDR1 is ENHRY and CDR2 is SYGVKD. CDR3 bases: TGTGCCATCAGGTTTCCAGACAGGGAGAATTCACCCCTCCACTTT. Protein product: CAIRFPDRENSPLHF.

The chain links TRBV7-2 to TRBJ2-1; TRBD2 agrees at 10 bases. Unmatched junction bases numbered 5, after V lost 8 bases and J lost 4 bases. The CDR3 runs to 14 residues. Germline values: CDR1 SGHTA, CDR2 FQGNSA. DNA of the CDR3: TGTGCCAGCGCCCGGACTAGCGGATACAATGAGCAGTTCTTC. Amino acids: CASARTSGYNEQFF.

The chain couples TRBV19 to TRBJ2-4; D unresolved. V gave up 4 bases and J gave up 0 bases, with 10 bases separating them. This CDR3 contains 15 residues. CDR1 is LNHDA and CDR2 is SQIVND in the germline V gene (reference sequence). CDR3 nucleotide sequence: TGTGCCAGTAGTACACGACTCCTAGCCAAAAACATTCAGTACTTC. The encoded protein is CASSTRLLAKNIQYF.

The chain carries TRBV5-1 and TRBJ2-5; 8 nucleotides match TRBD2. Germline lookup yields CDR1 SGHRS and CDR2 YFSETQ. The CDR3 sequence is 13 residues long. With V trimmed by 5 bases and J by 5 bases, 5 bases remained unmatched. CDR3 coding DNA: TGCGCCAGCAGACAGCGGGAGATGGAGACCCAGTACTTC. Translation: CASRQREMETQYF.